This T cell receptor beta chain is from a study of CXCR3-negative and CXCR3-positive naive CD8 T cells. Regarding this clonotype: Its antigen is currently unknown.

The CDR3 contains 16 residues. Per the germline V gene, CDR1 is LNHNV and CDR2 is YYDKDF (reference sequence). Each TRB cDNA library was prepared by 5' RACE (with UMI labels). Reanalyzing the 5' RACE reads, TCRdb keeps one entry per CDR3 protein, without DNA. The specimen's table records about 110,000 distinct CDR3 sequences. Study outcomes and limitations: For CXCR3-positive naive cells, TRB CDR3s were more hydrophobic than those of CXCR3-negative naive cells. Surface CD5 was comparable between naive subsets; TCR strength was inferred from TRB CDR3 properties. Sequencing showed both naive subsets with comparably high diversity, and memory CD8+ cells much lower. Researchers reported similar TRBV-TRBJ usage in naive CXCR3-negative and CXCR3-positive cells, though memory differed.

The sequencing sample was made of naive CXCR3+ CD8+ T cells from blood. Subset specified: CD45RO-CCR7+CD27+CD95- naive CD8+ T cells expressing CXCR3 (TNR3+). This clonotype was sampled from a human donor in good health. Some clones in this sample may be carry-over from other donors' samples. This chain joins TRBV15 and TRBJ1-2; the D call of TRBD1 rests on TCRdb alone, since no DNA is present to check it. The CDR3 spells CATFGYSDRHLYGYTF.